Listed here are 21 T cell receptor beta chains from one sample, sequenced in a study of blood T cell repertoires in COVID-19. Repertoires were generated with immunoSEQ multiplex PCR, while TCRdb's copy carries only in-frame clones and drops some. The sample carries about 63,000 clones, about 86% recorded once. Input material: peripheral blood. These receptors all stem from a human donor in a cohort sampled during active COVID-19.

CDR3 in amino acids: CASSATTNYEQYF. As DNA, the CDR3 is TGTGCCAGCAGCGCTACTACGAACTACGAGCAGTACTTC. The chain joins TRBV28 to TRBJ2-7; D ambiguous. The CDR3 is 13 amino acids. V was cut by 6 bases and J by 3 bases, with 12 bases left in between. Germline loops: CDR1 MDHEN, CDR2 SYDVKM.

The rearrangement links TRBV6-5 to TRBJ1-1; D gene uncertain. Trimming shortened V by 0 bases and J by 0 bases, and 8 bases separated the two germline ends. The CDR3 consists of 15 residues. Per germline, CDR1 MNHEY and CDR2 SVGAGI. CDR3 protein: CASSYSPDLNTEAFF. CDR3 in DNA: TGTGCCAGCAGTTACTCGCCAGATTTGAACACTGAAGCTTTCTTT.

This chain uses TRBV19 with TRBJ2-7; the D gene is possibly TRBD1 (6 bases). V was cut by 4 bases and J by 2 bases, with 12 bases left in between. CDR1 is LNHDA, CDR2 SQIVND, per germline (reference sequence). CDR3 length: 14 amino acids. This CDR3 is CASSSIGQTYEQYF. The CDR3 bases are TGTGCCAGTAGTAGCATAGGACAGACCTACGAGCAGTACTTC.

In DNA form, the CDR3 reads TGTGCCAGCTCACTTTCTAGCACAGATACGCAGTATTTT. Translated: CASSLSSTDTQYF. The chain has TRBV18 and TRBJ2-3; the D is unclear. Germline CDR1 KGHSH, CDR2 LQKENI. The CDR3 has 13 residues. The germline V and J ends were trimmed by 4 bases and 0 bases, with 5 bases remaining between them.

The chain employs TRBV6-5 and TRBJ2-7; 11 nucleotides match TRBD1. Germline lookup yields CDR1 MNHEY and CDR2 SVGAGI. The length of the CDR3 is 15 residues. The V and J ends lost 0 bases and 3 bases, in that order; junction bases with no gene match: 1. This chain's CDR3 is CASSYSGTGGYEQYF. The CDR3 bases are TGTGCCAGCAGTTACTCCGGGACAGGGGGCTACGAGCAGTACTTC.

This rearrangement joins TRBV7-9 to TRBJ1-3, with 12 positions matching TRBD1. CDR1 and CDR2 from the germline V gene are SEHNR and FQNEAQ (reference sequence). The J segment lost 4 bases and the V segment lost 5 bases, leaving 15 bases of the junction unmatched. The CDR3 is made up of 19 amino acids. The CDR3 region is CASSPKANRDRGRGNTIYF. For the CDR3, the DNA is TGTGCCAGCAGCCCCAAGGCGAACCGGGACAGGGGGCGCGGAAACACCATATATTTT.

V and J are TRBV5-4 and TRBJ1-2; the match to TRBD1 covers 8 bases. The germline V gene encodes CDR1 SGHNT and CDR2 YYREEE (reference sequence). The CDR3 spans 14 residues. V shed 4 bases, J shed 5 bases, and the junction held 7 bases outside the gene matches. CDR3 DNA: TGTGCCAGCAGCCCAAGGACAGGGCTGTATGGCTACACCTTC. It codes for CASSPRTGLYGYTF.

The chain recombines TRBV4-2 with TRBJ2-2, with 8 bases that match TRBD2. Looked up from germline, CDR1 is LGHNA and CDR2 is YNFKEQ. V was pared by 2 bases and J by 6 bases, with 17 bases of the junction left unmatched. CDR3 size: 19 residues. For the CDR3, the DNA is TGTGCCAGCAGCCAACAAGAGAATAGCGGGGATGGGTCTGCCGGGGAGCTGTTTTTT. Protein: CASSQQENSGDGSAGELFF.

This chain links TRBV15 with TRBJ2-1; no reliable D call. Trimming shortened V by 0 bases and J by 4 bases, and 13 bases separated the two germline ends. The CDR3 covers 16 residues. Germline lookup yields CDR1 LNHNV and CDR2 YYDKDF (reference sequence). The CDR3 DNA reads as TGTGCCACCAGCAGAGATTCCCGGTTGTATTACAATGAGCAGTTCTTC. It codes for CATSRDSRLYYNEQFF.

The chain carries TRBV28 and TRBJ1-1; no definite D call. This CDR3 contains 14 residues. The V end lost 2 bases, the J end lost 2 bases, and 9 bases lay between the germline ends. The germline V gene encodes CDR1 MDHEN and CDR2 SYDVKM. CDR3 DNA: TGTGCCAGCAGTTTAGGGCACCTCAACACTGAAGCTTTCTTT. The encoded protein is CASSLGHLNTEAFF.

On this clone: Other DNA sequences in the sample encode the same CDR3. The chain has TRBV24-1 and TRBJ1-5; D call uncertain. The V end was cut by 5 bases, the J end by 3 bases, with 7 bases between. The CDR3 contains 13 residues. Germline V gene data show CDR1 as KGHDR and CDR2 as SFDVKD. The CDR3 loop is CATSAGNNQPQHF. The CDR3 DNA sequence: TGTGCCACCAGTGCGGGAAACAATCAGCCCCAGCATTTT.

The chain carries TRBV30 and TRBJ1-4; possibly TRBD1 for D (5 bases). The CDR3 has 13 amino acids. Per the germline V gene, CDR1 is GTSNPN and CDR2 is SVGIG (reference sequence). V was cut by 0 bases and J by 8 bases, with 10 bases left in between. The CDR3 sequence is CAWSVPAGEKLFF. The DNA of the CDR3 is TGTGCCTGGAGTGTACCGGCAGGGGAAAAACTGTTTTTT. Variable domain in full (rest from reference TRBV30 and TRBJ1-4): SQTIHQWPATLVQPVGSPLSLECTVEGTSNPNLYWYRQAAGRGLQLLFYSVGIGQISSEVPQNLSASRPQDRQFILSSKKLLLSDSGFYLCAWSVPAGEKLFFGSGTQLSVL.

The sample holds a few counts of this clone. The V call is TRBV5-8, the J call TRBJ2-7; a possible D gene is TRBD2 (5 bases). Germline V gives CDR1 SGHTS, CDR2 YDEGEE. This CDR3 region has 15 residues. The ends were cut back, 5 bases at V and 7 bases at J, with 22 bases in the middle. The CDR3 loop is CASRRREGTGSEQYF. The CDR3 coding sequence is TGTGCCAGCAGACGAAGAGAGGGCACGGGGAGTGAGCAGTACTTC.

J is TRBJ2-7 and V is TRBV27; D remains unclear. The germline V gene encodes CDR1 MNHEY and CDR2 SMNVEV (reference sequence). V gave up 7 bases and J gave up 2 bases, with 15 bases separating them. The CDR3 runs 14 residues. For the CDR3, the DNA is TGTGCCAGCATATTAAGAACAGTTGCCTACGAGCAGTACTTC. Amino acid sequence: CASILRTVAYEQYF.

This clone showed up just once. The rearrangement uses TRBV9 and TRBJ2-1; TRBD1 matches at 7 bases. Unmatched junction bases numbered 3, after V lost 0 bases and J lost 9 bases. CDR3 size: 13 residues. Per the germline V gene, CDR1 is SGDLS and CDR2 is YYNGEE. The CDR3 protein is CASSVGTGSEQFF. The DNA for the CDR3 is TGTGCCAGCAGCGTAGGGACAGGCAGTGAGCAGTTCTTC.

V is TRBV4-3 and J is TRBJ1-2; a possible D gene is TRBD1 (6 bases). The CDR3 sequence is 14 residues long. Germline V gene data show CDR1 as LGHNA and CDR2 as YSLEER. V lost 4 bases and J 4 bases, leaving 13 bases between the germline ends. The CDR3 loop is CASSPGEGRYGYTF. CDR3 in DNA: TGCGCCAGCAGCCCAGGGGAGGGACGCTATGGCTACACCTTC.

The rearrangement links TRBV6-5 to TRBJ1-4, with a possible D match to TRBD1 (5 bases). Looked up from germline, CDR1 is MNHEY and CDR2 is SVGAGI. V lost 5 bases to trimming and J lost 8 bases, with 15 bases between them. This CDR3 contains 14 residues. The CDR3: CASSTPGFGEKLFF. Here the CDR3 DNA reads TGTGCCAGCAGTACCCCAGGGTTTGGCGAAAAACTGTTTTTT.

The chain has TRBV28 and TRBJ2-1; 11 bases are shared with TRBD2. CDR3 length equals 15 residues. Germline V gene data show CDR1 as MDHEN and CDR2 as SYDVKM. V gave up 6 bases and J gave up 2 bases; unmatched junction bases: 3. CDR3 bases: TGTGCCAGCAGACCGGGACTAGCGGCCTACAATGAGCAGTTCTTC. Its protein is CASRPGLAAYNEQFF.

The rearrangement joins TRBV7-2 to TRBJ1-2, with D hard to call. The V gene's germline CDR1 is SGHTA and CDR2 FQGNSA. The CDR3 sequence is 13 residues long. The V and J ends lost 5 bases and 0 bases respectively, with 7 bases between them. The CDR3 bases are TGTGCCAGCAGCGTGCAGGCTAACTATGGCTACACCTTC. It yields the protein CASSVQANYGYTF.

The chain uses TRBV18 and TRBJ2-2, with a possible D match to TRBD2 (6 bases). Trimming took off 6 bases at V and 4 bases at J, with 9 bases between the two ends. The V gene's germline CDR1 is KGHSH and CDR2 LQKENI. The CDR3 sequence is 13 residues long. Here the CDR3 reads CASSAGTTGELFF. The CDR3 DNA sequence: TGTGCCAGCTCGGCGGGGACCACCGGGGAGCTGTTTTTT.

The chain links TRBV9 to TRBJ2-3, with 10 bases fitting TRBD2. Germline CDR1 reads SGDLS; CDR2 reads YYNGEE. The CDR3 has 16 residues. V was clipped by 1 base and J by 5 bases; unmatched bases: 7. This chain's CDR3 is CASSVSGRAVGDTQYF. The CDR3 DNA reads as TGTGCCAGCAGCGTAAGCGGGAGGGCCGTCGGAGATACGCAGTATTTT.